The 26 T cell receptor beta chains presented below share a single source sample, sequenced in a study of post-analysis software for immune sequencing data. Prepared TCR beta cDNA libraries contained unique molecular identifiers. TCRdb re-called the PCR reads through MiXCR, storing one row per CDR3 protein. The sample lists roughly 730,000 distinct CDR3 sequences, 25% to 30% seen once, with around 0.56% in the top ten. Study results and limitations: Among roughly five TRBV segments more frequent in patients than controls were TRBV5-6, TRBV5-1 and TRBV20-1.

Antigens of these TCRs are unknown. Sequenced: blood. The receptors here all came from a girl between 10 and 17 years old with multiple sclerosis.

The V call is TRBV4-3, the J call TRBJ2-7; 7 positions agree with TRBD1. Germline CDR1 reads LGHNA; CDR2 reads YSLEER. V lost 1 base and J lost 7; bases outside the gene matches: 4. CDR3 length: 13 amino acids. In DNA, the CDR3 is TGCGCCAGCAGCCAAGTACACAGGGGAGAGCAGTACTTC. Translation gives CASSQVHRGEQYF.

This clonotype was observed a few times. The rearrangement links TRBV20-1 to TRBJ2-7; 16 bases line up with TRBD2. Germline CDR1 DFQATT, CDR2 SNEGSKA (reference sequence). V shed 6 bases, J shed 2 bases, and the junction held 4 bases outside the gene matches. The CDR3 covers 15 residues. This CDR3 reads CSAPGLAGGTYEQYF. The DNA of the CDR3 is TGCAGTGCGCCGGGACTAGCGGGAGGGACCTACGAGCAGTACTTC.

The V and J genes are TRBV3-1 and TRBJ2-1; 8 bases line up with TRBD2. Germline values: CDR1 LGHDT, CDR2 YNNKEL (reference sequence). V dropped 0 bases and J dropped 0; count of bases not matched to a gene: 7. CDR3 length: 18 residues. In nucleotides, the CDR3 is TGTGCCAGCAGCCAAGATCTTTCGGCGGGGGGCTCCTACAATGAGCAGTTCTTC. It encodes CASSQDLSAGGSYNEQFF.

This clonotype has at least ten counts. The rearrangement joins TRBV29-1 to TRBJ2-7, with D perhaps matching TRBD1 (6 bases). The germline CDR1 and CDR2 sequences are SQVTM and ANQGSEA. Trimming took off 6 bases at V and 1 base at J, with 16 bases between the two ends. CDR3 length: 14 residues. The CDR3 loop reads CSVVGQSGSYEQYF. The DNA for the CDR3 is TGCAGCGTAGTGGGACAATCAGGTTCCTACGAGCAGTACTTC.

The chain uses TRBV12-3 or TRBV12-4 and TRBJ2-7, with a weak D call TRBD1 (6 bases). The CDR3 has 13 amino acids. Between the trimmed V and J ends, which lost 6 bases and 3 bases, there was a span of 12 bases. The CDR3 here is CASRRDTHYEQYF. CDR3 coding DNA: TGTGCCAGCAGACGGGACACGCACTACGAGCAGTACTTC.

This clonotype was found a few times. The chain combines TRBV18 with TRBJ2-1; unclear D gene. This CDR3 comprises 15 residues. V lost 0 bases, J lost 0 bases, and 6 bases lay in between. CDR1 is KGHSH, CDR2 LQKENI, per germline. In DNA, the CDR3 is TGTGCCAGCTCACCACCGCAGGTCTCCTACAATGAGCAGTTCTTC. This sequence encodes CASSPPQVSYNEQFF.

Written as DNA, the CDR3 is TGTGCCAGCAGTTTGACAGGGAAAGACGAGCAGTACTTC. Its protein product is CASSLTGKDEQYF. This sequence joins TRBV27 and TRBJ2-5; 7 nucleotides align to TRBD1. The J call may be in error: the DNA end matches TRBJ2-7 better. The CDR3 covers 13 residues. Germline values: CDR1 MNHEY, CDR2 SMNVEV (reference sequence).

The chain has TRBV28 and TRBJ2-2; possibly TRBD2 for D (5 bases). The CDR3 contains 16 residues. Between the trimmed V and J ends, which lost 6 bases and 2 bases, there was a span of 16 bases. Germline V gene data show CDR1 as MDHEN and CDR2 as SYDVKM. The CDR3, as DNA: TGTGCCAGCAGACAACTAGGACTCCTAAACACCGGGGAGCTGTTTTTT. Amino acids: CASRQLGLLNTGELFF.

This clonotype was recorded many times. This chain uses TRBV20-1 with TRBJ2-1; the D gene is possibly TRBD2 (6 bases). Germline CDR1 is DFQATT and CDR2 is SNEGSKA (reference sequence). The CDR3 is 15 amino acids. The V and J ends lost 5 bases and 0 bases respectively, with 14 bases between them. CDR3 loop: CSAYRDSNSYNEQFF. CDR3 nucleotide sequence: TGCAGTGCTTACCGGGACTCTAACTCCTACAATGAGCAGTTCTTC.

Here the CDR3 DNA reads TGTGCCAGCAGCATTGGCCGGGCAGGCGAGCAGTACTTC. Translating gives CASSIGRAGEQYF. The chain carries TRBV27 and TRBJ2-7; D uncertain. V lost 6 bases, J lost 6 bases, and 15 bases lay in between. The CDR3 sequence is 13 residues long. The germline CDR1 and CDR2 sequences are MNHEY and SMNVEV (reference sequence).

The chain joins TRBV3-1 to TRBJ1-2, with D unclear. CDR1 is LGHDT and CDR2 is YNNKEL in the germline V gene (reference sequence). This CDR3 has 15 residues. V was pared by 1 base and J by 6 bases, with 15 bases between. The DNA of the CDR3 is TGTGCCAGCAGCCAAGGGGCGGGAGTGGTAGATGGCTACACCTTC. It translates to CASSQGAGVVDGYTF.

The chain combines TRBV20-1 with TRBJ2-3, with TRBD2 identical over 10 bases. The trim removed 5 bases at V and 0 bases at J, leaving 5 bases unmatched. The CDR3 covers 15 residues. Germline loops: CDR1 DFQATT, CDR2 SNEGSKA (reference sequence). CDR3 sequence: CSASTSGQSTDTQYF. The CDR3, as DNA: TGCAGTGCTTCGACTAGCGGGCAAAGCACAGATACGCAGTATTTT.

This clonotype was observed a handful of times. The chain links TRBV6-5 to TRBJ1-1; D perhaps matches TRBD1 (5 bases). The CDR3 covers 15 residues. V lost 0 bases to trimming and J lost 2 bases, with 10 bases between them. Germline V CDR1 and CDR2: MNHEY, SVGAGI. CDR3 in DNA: TGTGCCAGCAGTTACTCCGGTGGGGGTAACACTGAAGCTTTCTTT. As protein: CASSYSGGGNTEAFF.

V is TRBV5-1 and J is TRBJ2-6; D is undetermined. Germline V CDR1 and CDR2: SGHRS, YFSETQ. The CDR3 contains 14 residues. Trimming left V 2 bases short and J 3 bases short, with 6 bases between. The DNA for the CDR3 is TGCGCCAGCAGCTTAGGTTTTGGGGCCAACGTCCTGACTTTC. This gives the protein CASSLGFGANVLTF.

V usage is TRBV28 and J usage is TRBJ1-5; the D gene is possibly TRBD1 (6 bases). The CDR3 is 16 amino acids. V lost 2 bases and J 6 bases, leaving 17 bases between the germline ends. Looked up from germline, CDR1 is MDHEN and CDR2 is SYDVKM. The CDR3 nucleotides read TGTGCCAGCAGTTTAAGTAGGGGGGGTTGGGGTCAGCCCCAGCATTTT. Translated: CASSLSRGGWGQPQHF. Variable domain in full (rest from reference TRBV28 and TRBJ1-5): DVKVTQSSRYLVKRTGEKVFLECVQDMDHENMFWYRQDPGLGLRLIYFSYDVKMKEKGDIPEGYSVSREKKERFSLILESASTNQTSMYLCASSLSRGGWGQPQHFGDGTRLSIL.

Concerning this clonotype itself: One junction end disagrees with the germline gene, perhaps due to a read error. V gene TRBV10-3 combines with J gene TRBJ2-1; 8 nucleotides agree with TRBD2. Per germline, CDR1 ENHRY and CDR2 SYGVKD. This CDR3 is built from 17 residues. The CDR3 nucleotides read TGTGTCATCAGCCTTAAAGCGGGGGTAGAGGCCAACGATGAGCAGTTCTTC. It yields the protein CVISLKAGVEANDEQFF.

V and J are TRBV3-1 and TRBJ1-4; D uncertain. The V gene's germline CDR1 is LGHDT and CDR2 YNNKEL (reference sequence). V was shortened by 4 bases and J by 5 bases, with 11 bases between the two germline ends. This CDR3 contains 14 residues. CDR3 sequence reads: CASSRTARNEKLFF. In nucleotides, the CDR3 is TGTGCCAGCAGCCGGACGGCGCGAAATGAAAAACTGTTTTTT.

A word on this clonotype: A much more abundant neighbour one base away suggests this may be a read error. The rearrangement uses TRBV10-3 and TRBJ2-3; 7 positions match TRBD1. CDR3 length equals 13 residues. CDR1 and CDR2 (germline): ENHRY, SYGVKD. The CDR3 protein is CTINNRDSHTQYF. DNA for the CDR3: TGTACCATCAATAACCGGGACAGCCATACGCAGTATTTT.

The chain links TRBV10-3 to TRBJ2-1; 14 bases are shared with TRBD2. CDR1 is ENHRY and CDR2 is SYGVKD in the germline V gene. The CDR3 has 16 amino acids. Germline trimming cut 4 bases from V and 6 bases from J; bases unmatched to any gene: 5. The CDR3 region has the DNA TGTGCCATCAGTGCGGGACTAGCGGGAGCCTGCAATGAGCAGTTCTTC. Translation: CAISAGLAGACNEQFF.

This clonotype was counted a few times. CDR3 protein: CAITTRDRGQVEQFF. For the CDR3, the DNA is TGTGCCATCACCACTAGGGACAGGGGGCAGGTTGAGCAGTTCTTC. The chain is built from TRBV10-3 and TRBJ2-1; 12 bases are shared with TRBD1. The CDR3 runs 15 residues. Germline CDR1 and CDR2: ENHRY and SYGVKD. V dropped 7 bases and J dropped 9; count of bases not matched to a gene: 10.

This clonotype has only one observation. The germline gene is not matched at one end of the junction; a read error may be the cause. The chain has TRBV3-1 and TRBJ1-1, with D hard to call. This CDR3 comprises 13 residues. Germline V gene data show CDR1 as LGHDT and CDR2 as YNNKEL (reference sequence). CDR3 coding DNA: TGTGCCGGCAGCCTACCGGGGTCCTCTGAAGCTTTCTTT. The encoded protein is CAGSLPGSSEAFF.

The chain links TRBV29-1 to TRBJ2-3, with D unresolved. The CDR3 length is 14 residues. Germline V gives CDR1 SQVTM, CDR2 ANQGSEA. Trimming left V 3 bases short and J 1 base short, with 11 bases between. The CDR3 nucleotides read TGCAGCGTTGATGTCCGTTACGGCACAGATACGCAGTATTTT. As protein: CSVDVRYGTDTQYF.

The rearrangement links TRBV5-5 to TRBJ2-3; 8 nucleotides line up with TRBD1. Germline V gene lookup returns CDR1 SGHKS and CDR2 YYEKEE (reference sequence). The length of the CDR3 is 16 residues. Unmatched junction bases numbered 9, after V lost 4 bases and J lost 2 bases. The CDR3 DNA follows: TGTGCCAGCAGCCCCAGACAGGGGAGGCCCACAGATACGCAGTATTTT. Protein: CASSPRQGRPTDTQYF.

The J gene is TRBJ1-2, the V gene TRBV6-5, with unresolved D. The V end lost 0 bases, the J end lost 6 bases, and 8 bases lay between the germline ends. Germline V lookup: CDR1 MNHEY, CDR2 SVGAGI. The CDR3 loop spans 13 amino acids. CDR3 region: CASSYSIIHGYTF. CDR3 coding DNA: TGTGCCAGCAGTTACTCGATCATACATGGCTACACCTTC.

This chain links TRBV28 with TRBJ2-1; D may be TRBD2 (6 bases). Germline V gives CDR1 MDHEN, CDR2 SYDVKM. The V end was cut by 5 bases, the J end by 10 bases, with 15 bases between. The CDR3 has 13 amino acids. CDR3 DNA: TGTGCCAGCAGTCCACTGGGGAGGAGCGAGCAGTTCTTC. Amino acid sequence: CASSPLGRSEQFF.

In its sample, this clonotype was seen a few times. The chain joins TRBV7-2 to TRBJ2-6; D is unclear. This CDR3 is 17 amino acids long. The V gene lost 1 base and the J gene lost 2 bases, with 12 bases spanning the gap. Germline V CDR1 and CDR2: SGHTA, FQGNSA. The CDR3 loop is CASSLVRRVAGANVLTF. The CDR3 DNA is TGTGCCAGCAGCTTAGTTAGGAGAGTGGCTGGGGCCAACGTCCTGACTTTC.